Below, 14 T cell receptor beta chains from the same sample are listed, as sequenced in a study of spatial heterogeneity in lung cancer. TCRdb reprocessed the 5' RACE reads via MiXCR and lists one record per CDR3 protein. The table includes some 43,000 distinct CDR3 sequences, more than 9% detected once. Time point of the sample: blood at routine non-recurrence follow-up after resection. The specimen comprised PBMCs, sampled at follow-up. The receptors were sampled from a female donor with early-stage non-small cell lung cancer.

The rearrangement uses TRBV19 and TRBJ2-7, with TRBD1 matching over 11 bases. The CDR3 has 14 amino acids. Per the germline V gene, CDR1 is LNHDA and CDR2 is SQIVND (reference sequence). The J segment lost 6 bases and the V segment lost 5 bases, leaving 6 bases of the junction unmatched. The CDR3 coding sequence is TGTGCCAGTAGTCGGACAGGGGGCCCGTTCGAGCAGTACTTC. Its translation is CASSRTGGPFEQYF. Full variable domain (rest looked up from reference TRBV19 and TRBJ2-7): DGGITQSPKYLFRKEGQNVTLSCEQNLNHDAMYWYRQDPGQGLRLIYYSQIVNDFQKGDIAEGYSVSREKKESFPLTVTSAQKNPTAFYLCASSRTGGPFEQYFGPGTRLTVT.

V gene TRBV7-2 combines with J gene TRBJ2-1; perhaps TRBD1 as D (5 bases). Germline V gene sequence: CDR1 SGHTA, CDR2 FQGNSA. V lost 1 base to trimming and J lost 7 bases, with 20 bases between them. The length of the CDR3 is 17 residues. The CDR3 DNA follows: TGTGCCAGCAGCTTAGACCGGGCCCCAGGGATTAGGAATGAGCAGTTCTTC. Encoded protein: CASSLDRAPGIRNEQFF.

The V gene is TRBV7-3, the J gene TRBJ2-7, with a tentative D call TRBD1 (5 bases). V was trimmed by 5 bases and J by 1 base, leaving 9 bases between them. CDR3 length: 13 amino acids. Germline values: CDR1 SGHTA, CDR2 FQGTGA. The CDR3 DNA follows: TGTGCCAGCAGCGCGGACACATCCTACGAGCAGTACTTC. Its protein is CASSADTSYEQYF. Complete variable domain (other parts from reference TRBV7-3 and TRBJ2-7): GAGVSQTPSNKVTEKGKYVELRCDPISGHTALYWYRQSLGQGPEFLIYFQGTGAADDSGLPNDRFFAVRPEGSVSTLKIQRTERGDSAVYLCASSADTSYEQYFGPGTRLTVT.

This clonotype came up many times. This chain connects TRBV2 to TRBJ2-7; D ambiguous. The CDR3 has 14 amino acids. Trimming stripped 2 bases from V and 5 bases from J, with 13 bases between. The germline V gene has CDR1 SNHLY and CDR2 FYNNEI. This chain's CDR3 is CASSENSLADEQYF. The CDR3 nucleotides read TGTGCCAGCAGTGAAAACTCCCTCGCGGACGAGCAGTACTTC.

This clonotype was counted a few times. V and J are TRBV7-9 and TRBJ2-7; D is uncertain. The CDR3 sequence is 12 residues long. CDR1 SEHNR and CDR2 FQNEAQ come from the germline V gene (reference sequence). V was clipped by 4 bases and J by 0 bases, with 4 bases between them. CDR3 loop: CASSSSSYEQYF. CDR3 nucleotides: TGTGCCAGCAGCTCAAGCTCCTACGAGCAGTACTTC.

This clonotype was counted many times. V gene TRBV7-9 combines with J gene TRBJ2-7; D possibly corresponds to TRBD2 (5 bases). Germline V lookup: CDR1 SEHNR, CDR2 FQNEAQ (reference sequence). CDR3 length: 14 residues. Trimming stripped 0 bases from V and 4 bases from J, with 10 bases between. This CDR3 reads CASSLAVEAYEQYF. DNA of the CDR3: TGTGCCAGCAGCTTAGCGGTGGAGGCGTACGAGCAGTACTTC.

This clonotype was observed many times. The chain has TRBV27 and TRBJ2-2, with D possibly TRBD2 on 5 matching bases. Trimming cost V 8 bases and J 4 bases, with 8 bases left between them. Germline values: CDR1 MNHEY, CDR2 SMNVEV (reference sequence). The CDR3 length is 12 residues. Here the CDR3 DNA reads TGTGCCAGCGCGAGGGCCACCGGGGAGCTGTTTTTT. Its translation is CASARATGELFF.

In this sample, this clonotype turned up many times. The chain carries TRBV6-2 or TRBV6-3 and TRBJ2-1; D not certain. V lost 5 bases and J lost 5, with 16 bases in between. Germline V gene data show CDR1 as MNHEY and CDR2 as SVGEGT. The CDR3 totals 15 residues. The CDR3 sequence: CASSQSGLGHNEQFF. CDR3 in DNA: TGTGCCAGCAGTCAGTCCGGTTTAGGGCACAATGAGCAGTTCTTC.

This clonotype was recorded a few times. This rearrangement joins TRBV5-4 to TRBJ2-7; 12 nucleotides align to TRBD1. V lost 4 bases, J lost 6 bases, and 5 bases stayed unmatched. CDR3 length equals 14 residues. Germline CDR1 SGHNT, CDR2 YYREEE (reference sequence). This chain's CDR3 is CASSKGQGATEQYF. In DNA, the CDR3 is TGTGCCAGCAGCAAGGGACAGGGGGCGACCGAGCAGTACTTC.

Many counts were recorded for this clonotype. CDR3 sequence: CASSPTGMGRRNTEAFF. CDR3 coding DNA: TGCGCCAGCAGCCCGACCGGGATGGGACGGAGGAACACTGAAGCTTTCTTT. The chain is built from TRBV5-1 and TRBJ1-1, with D possibly TRBD1 on 5 matching bases. V was shortened by 4 bases and J by 1 base, with 20 bases between the two germline ends. Germline CDR1 reads SGHRS; CDR2 reads YFSETQ. There are 17 residues in the CDR3. Full variable domain (outside the CDR3, taken from reference TRBV5-1 and TRBJ1-1): KAGVTQTPRYLIKTRGQQVTLSCSPISGHRSVSWYQQTPGQGLQFLFEYFSETQRNKGNFPGRFSGRQFSNSRSEMNVSTLELGDSALYLCASSPTGMGRRNTEAFFGQGTRLTVV.

In its sample, this clonotype was seen many times. The chain couples TRBV5-1 to TRBJ2-5; D is possibly TRBD1 (6 bases). V was clipped by 6 bases and J by 4 bases, with 19 bases between them. Per germline, CDR1 SGHRS and CDR2 YFSETQ. CDR3 length equals 15 residues. CDR3 sequence reads: CASTRGVQLRETQYF. The CDR3 nucleotides are TGCGCCAGCACCAGGGGAGTGCAGCTAAGAGAGACCCAGTACTTC.

Only a few counts were recorded for this clonotype. The chain is built from TRBV5-1 and TRBJ1-2; maybe TRBD1 (5 bases). CDR3 size: 15 residues. Germline CDR1 is SGHRS and CDR2 is YFSETQ. The V gene lost 4 bases and the J gene lost 4 bases, with 17 bases spanning the gap. CDR3 bases: TGCGCCAGCAGCACCGAACCCGGGACCGCCTATGGCTACACCTTC. Translating it yields CASSTEPGTAYGYTF. The full variable domain, its missing parts supplied by reference TRBV5-1 and TRBJ1-2, is KAGVTQTPRYLIKTRGQQVTLSCSPISGHRSVSWYQQTPGQGLQFLFEYFSETQRNKGNFPGRFSGRQFSNSRSEMNVSTLELGDSALYLCASSTEPGTAYGYTFGSGTRLTVV.

This clonotype appeared many times. The J gene is TRBJ1-1, the V gene TRBV29-1; unclear D gene. V was pared by 4 bases and J by 1 base, with 7 bases between. CDR3 size: 12 residues. In germline, CDR1 is SQVTM, CDR2 ANQGSEA. CDR3 region: CSVAVSNTEAFF. In DNA, the CDR3 is TGCAGCGTTGCGGTCTCGAACACTGAAGCTTTCTTT.

With regard to this clonotype: A much larger clone lies one base from this, so it may be a read error. The rearrangement uses TRBV3-1 and TRBJ1-4; 8 bases align to TRBD1. The CDR3 is 14 amino acids. Germline CDR1 reads LGHDT; CDR2 reads YNNKEL (reference sequence). The CDR3 is CVSSHRGGNEKLFF. The DNA for the CDR3 is TGTGTCAGCAGCCACAGGGGGGGGAATGAAAAACTGTTTTTT. Full variable domain (missing parts from reference TRBV3-1 and TRBJ1-4): DTAVSQTPKYLVTQMGNDKSIKCEQNLGHDTMYWYKQDSKKFLKIMFSYNNKELIINETVPNRFSPKSPDKAHLNLHINSLELGDSAVYFCVSSHRGGNEKLFFGSGTQLSVL.